This T cell receptor (beta chain) was profiled in a study of identical twins. Findings of the study overall: Models underpredicted monozygotic twin sharing of out-of-frame TCR alpha.

TCRdb ran MiXCR on the 5' RACE reads and lists one entry per CDR3 protein. The sample shows 310,000 or so distinct CDR3 sequences, approximately 8% of them seen only once. Comment on this clonotype: Its antigen remains unidentified.

CDR1 and CDR2 (germline): MNHEY, SVGAGI. The CDR3 has 15 amino acids. With V trimmed by 5 bases and J by 6 bases, 10 bases remained unmatched. This sample was shared with a second study, whose subject was yellow fever vaccine responses in identical twins.

Input material: memory (CD45RO+) T cells sorted from blood. This receptor was taken from a woman aged 18 to 35 in good health. The V and J genes are TRBV6-5 and TRBJ2-1, with TRBD1 matching over 7 bases. CDR3 amino acids: CASSHTGVGINEQFF. The CDR3 DNA reads TGTGCCAGCAGTCACACAGGGGTGGGGATCAATGAGCAGTTCTTC.